These 18 T cell receptor beta chains originate from one sample sequenced in a study of T cells in Graves' hyperthyroidism and ophthalmopathy (dated by TCRdb to about 2019). Library method: multiplex PCR. The sample was run on an Illumina HiSeq 2000. TCR beta CDR3 regions were amplified from RNA transcripts. The TCR CDR3 was subjected to a first round of RT-PCR using the HTBI primer set and the Qiagen OneStep RT-PCR kit. In TCRdb, the public reads were trimmed at Q25 with fastp and aligned with MiXCR, with productive beta chains retained. Each record represents a unique CDR3 protein, reported with the most common genes and DNA among its rows. Within this sample are 450,000 to 700,000 distinct CDR3 sequences, with about 45% of them counted one time only. The top ten clonotypes cover roughly 19% of the sample. The sample taken for sequencing was peripheral blood or thyroid tissue (not recorded which). These receptors came from an adult woman with Graves' disease, either hyperthyroidism or ophthalmopathy (not recorded which).

The count of this clonotype is one. A much more abundant neighbour one base away suggests this may be a read error. The V gene is TRBV3-1, the J gene TRBJ1-5; the D gene is possibly TRBD1 (6 bases). CDR3 length: 14 residues. CDR1 LGHDT and CDR2 YNNKEL come from the germline V gene (reference sequence). This CDR3 reads CAISSPGHYQPQHF. The CDR3 nucleotides are TGTGCCATCAGCTCCCCGGGACACTATCAGCCCCAGCATTTT.

This clonotype was detected many times. The chain uses TRBV28 and TRBJ2-7; TRBD2 is a possible D gene (6 bases). The germline V and J ends were trimmed by 5 bases and 5 bases, with 16 bases remaining between them. The germline gives CDR1 MDHEN, CDR2 SYDVKM. The CDR3 covers 14 residues. The CDR3 here is CASSPGTGFDEQYF. Here the CDR3 DNA reads TGTGCCAGCAGTCCCGGGACTGGGTTCGACGAGCAGTACTTC.

The rearrangement uses TRBV7-2 and TRBJ2-3; 10 positions match TRBD1. Germline CDR1 is SGHTA and CDR2 is FQGNSA. Trimming removed 8 bases from V and 3 bases from J; junction bases left unmatched: 14. This CDR3 contains 17 residues. As DNA, the CDR3 is TGTGCCAGCCGTGGGACAGGGGCCTCTCCGAGAACAGATACGCAGTATTTT. Translation gives CASRGTGASPRTDTQYF.

This clonotype was counted between two and nine times. The chain has TRBV24-1 and TRBJ1-3; D gene ambiguous. Germline values: CDR1 KGHDR, CDR2 SFDVKD. CDR3 length: 15 amino acids. V shed 3 bases and J shed 2 bases, with 10 bases lying between them. The CDR3 protein is CATSDNTRTGNTIYF. CDR3 nucleotide sequence: TGTGCCACCAGTGATAATACCAGAACTGGAAACACCATATATTTT.

Of note for this clonotype: A much larger clone lies a single base off, so this may be a read error. This chain joins TRBV20-1 and TRBJ2-7; 9 nucleotides line up with TRBD2. The CDR3 sequence is 16 residues long. CDR1 and CDR2 from the germline V gene are DFQATT and SNEGSKA (reference sequence). The CDR3 region is CSARDVLAGESYGQYF. The CDR3 region has the DNA TGCAGTGCTAGAGATGTCTTAGCGGGAGAATCTTACGGGCAGTACTTC.

The chain employs TRBV29-1 and TRBJ1-4; TRBD1 matches 10 bases. J lost 7 bases, V lost 7 bases, and 12 bases had no gene match. Germline loops: CDR1 SQVTM, CDR2 ANQGSEA. The CDR3 contains 15 residues. The CDR3 here is CSAKAPRDRGEKLFF. The CDR3 bases are TGCAGCGCCAAGGCCCCCCGGGACAGGGGTGAAAAACTGTTTTTT.

This clonotype was seen only a few times. The gene calls are TRBV9 and TRBJ1-5, with TRBD1 as a possible D gene (6 bases). Germline assignment: CDR1 SGDLS and CDR2 YYNGEE. V lost 5 bases and J 7 bases, leaving 31 bases between the germline ends. The CDR3 runs 19 residues. The CDR3 is CASSFLSLRSRGDRQPQHF. CDR3 in DNA: TGTGCCAGCAGTTTCCTGTCCTTAAGATCCAGGGGCGACAGGCAGCCCCAGCATTTT.

This clonotype was observed at least ten times. This sequence joins TRBV6-5 and TRBJ1-2; D is uncertain. V shed 4 bases and J shed 4 bases, with 19 bases lying between them. CDR3 length: 16 residues. Germline assignment: CDR1 MNHEY and CDR2 SVGAGI. The CDR3 DNA follows: TGTGCCAGCAGTTCTCGGGTCGGTGGGCAACTCTATGGCTACACCTTC. This sequence encodes CASSSRVGGQLYGYTF.

This clonotype was found many times. V is TRBV20-1 and J is TRBJ1-1, with D perhaps matching TRBD1 (5 bases). The germline V gene has CDR1 DFQATT and CDR2 SNEGSKA (reference sequence). V shed 3 bases and J shed 0 bases, with 14 bases lying between them. CDR3 size: 15 residues. The CDR3 reads CSASPPPGVNTEAFF. DNA for the CDR3: TGCAGTGCTAGTCCCCCGCCGGGGGTGAACACTGAAGCTTTCTTT.

The chain links TRBV5-1 to TRBJ2-6, with a tentative D call TRBD1 (5 bases). There are 14 residues in the CDR3. Per the germline V gene, CDR1 is SGHRS and CDR2 is YFSETQ. V was clipped by 3 bases and J by 4 bases, with 8 bases between them. CDR3 nucleotides: TGCGCCAGCAGCTACAGGACCGGGGCCAACGTCCTGACTTTC. This gives the protein CASSYRTGANVLTF.

In its sample, this clonotype was seen many times. The V gene is TRBV4-1, the J gene TRBJ1-4; D is ambiguous. The CDR3 loop spans 14 amino acids. Trimming took 4 bases from V and 5 from J, leaving 11 bases between them. Germline V gives CDR1 MGHRA, CDR2 YSYEKL. The CDR3 protein is CASSPPARNEKLFF. As DNA, the CDR3 is TGCGCCAGCAGCCCCCCAGCGAGGAATGAAAAACTGTTTTTT.

V and J are TRBV25-1 and TRBJ2-2; D not resolved. V lost 1 base to trimming and J lost 0 bases, with 9 bases between them. Germline V gene sequence: CDR1 MGHDK, CDR2 SYGVNS. The CDR3 is 16 residues long. The DNA of the CDR3 is TGTGCCAGCAGTGAATTGGGCGGTGCGAACACCGGGGAGCTGTTTTTT. Translating it yields CASSELGGANTGELFF.

The chain carries TRBV29-1 and TRBJ1-1; D may be TRBD1 (5 bases). Trimming took 3 bases from V and 7 from J, leaving 15 bases between them. There are 13 residues in the CDR3. CDR1 is SQVTM, CDR2 ANQGSEA, per germline. Written as DNA, the CDR3 is TGCAGCGTTGAGAGGGGAGGGAGTGGTGAAGCTTTCTTT. This encodes CSVERGGSGEAFF.

Concerning this clonotype: The CDR3 ends on some other residue instead of the conserved phenylalanine or tryptophan, so this is likely a read error. The V call is TRBV7-2, the J call TRBJ1-6; 10 nucleotides line up with TRBD1. CDR1 is SGHTA, CDR2 FQGNSA, per germline. CDR3 length equals 15 residues. Germline trimming cut 4 bases from V and 9 bases from J; bases unmatched to any gene: 6. CDR3 sequence: CASSSGTGASSPLHL. The CDR3 DNA is TGTGCCAGCAGCTCCGGGACAGGGGCTAGTTCACCCCTCCACCTT.

The DNA of the CDR3 is TGTGCCAGCAGCCCCGCCCGCTCTGGAAACACCATATATTTT. Protein product: CASSPARSGNTIYF. The rearrangement joins TRBV3-1 to TRBJ1-3, with D unresolved. Trimming shortened V by 4 bases and J by 0 bases, and 7 bases separated the two germline ends. The CDR3 has 14 amino acids. CDR1 and CDR2 from the germline V gene are LGHDT and YNNKEL (reference sequence). Based on the CDR3 plus reference TRBV3-1 and TRBJ1-3, the full variable domain is DTAVSQTPKYLVTQMGNDKSIKCEQNLGHDTMYWYKQDSKKFLKIMFSYNNKELIINETVPNRFSPKSPDKAHLNLHINSLELGDSAVYFCASSPARSGNTIYFGEGSWLTVV.

This clonotype was counted once. This chain connects TRBV7-7 to TRBJ2-5; D not certain. Germline V gene sequence: CDR1 SSHAT, CDR2 FNYEAQ (reference sequence). CDR3 length equals 13 residues. Trimming cost V 7 bases and J 0 bases, with 9 bases left between them. CDR3 sequence: CASTPVNQETQYF. The CDR3 DNA reads TGTGCCAGCACCCCCGTCAACCAAGAGACCCAGTACTTC.

CDR3 nucleotide sequence: TGTGCCAGTAGTATGAGGGAAGAGACCCAGTACTTC. Protein: CASSMREETQYF. This chain connects TRBV19 to TRBJ2-5; D may be TRBD2 (5 bases). This CDR3 comprises 12 residues. V was pared by 3 bases and J by 3 bases, with 5 bases between. Per germline, CDR1 LNHDA and CDR2 SQIVND (reference sequence).

This clonotype has more than one count but fewer than ten. V gene TRBV10-3 combines with J gene TRBJ2-3; 7 nucleotides line up with TRBD2. V trimming: 8 bases; J trimming: 2 bases; junction bases outside the gene matches: 10. Germline lookup yields CDR1 ENHRY and CDR2 SYGVKD. The CDR3 covers 15 residues. CDR3 protein: CAIRTGTTDTDTQYF. The CDR3 DNA reads TGTGCCATCCGAACCGGGACTACCGACACAGATACGCAGTATTTT.